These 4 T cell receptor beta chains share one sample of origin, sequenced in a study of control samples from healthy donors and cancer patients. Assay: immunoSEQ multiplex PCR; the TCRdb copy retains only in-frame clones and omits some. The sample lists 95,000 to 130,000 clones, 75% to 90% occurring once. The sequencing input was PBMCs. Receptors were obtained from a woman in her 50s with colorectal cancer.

CDR3 bases: TGTGCCAGCAGCTACGGGAGGGGGCCGGATACGCAGTATTTT. Its protein product is CASSYGRGPDTQYF. J is TRBJ2-3 and V is TRBV7-9; tentative D call: TRBD2 (8 bases). Trimming stripped 4 bases from V and 6 bases from J, with 14 bases between. Looked up from germline, CDR1 is SEHNR and CDR2 is FQNEAQ (reference sequence). The CDR3 sequence is 14 residues long.

The CDR3 coding sequence is TGTGCCAGCGGCGGAGAGACCCAGTACTTC. This encodes CASGGETQYF. The chain combines TRBV19 with TRBJ2-5; D is undetermined. Germline V gene lookup returns CDR1 LNHDA and CDR2 SQIVND (reference sequence). CDR3 length: 10 amino acids. V dropped 9 bases and J dropped 4 bases, with 6 bases sitting between them. The full variable domain, rest sourced from reference TRBV19 and TRBJ2-5, is DGGITQSPKYLFRKEGQNVTLSCEQNLNHDAMYWYRQDPGQGLRLIYYSQIVNDFQKGDIAEGYSVSREKKESFPLTVTSAQKNPTAFYLCASGGETQYFGPGTRLLVL.

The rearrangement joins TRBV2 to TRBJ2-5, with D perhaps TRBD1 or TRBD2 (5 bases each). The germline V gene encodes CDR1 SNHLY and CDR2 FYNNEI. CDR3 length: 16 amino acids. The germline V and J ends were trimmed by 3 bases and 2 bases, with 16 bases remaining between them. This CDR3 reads CASSDEGRQLQETQYF. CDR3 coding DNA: TGTGCCAGCAGTGATGAGGGGAGACAGTTACAAGAGACCCAGTACTTC.

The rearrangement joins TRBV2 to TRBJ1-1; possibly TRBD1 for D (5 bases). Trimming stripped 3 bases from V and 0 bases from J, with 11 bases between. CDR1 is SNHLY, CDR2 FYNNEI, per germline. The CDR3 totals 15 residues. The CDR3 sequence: CASSERGSVNTEAFF. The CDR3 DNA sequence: TGTGCCAGCAGTGAGAGGGGAAGCGTGAACACTGAAGCTTTCTTT.